This T cell receptor beta chain was recovered during a study of CD8 T cells in ankylosing spondylitis. This clonotype was detected many times. TCRdb re-analysed the 5' RACE reads in MiXCR, keeping a single row per CDR3 protein. Of about 140,000 distinct CDR3 sequences listed, approximately 9.2% were seen once; the top ten hold 6% to 9.5%. The length of the CDR3 is 12 residues. Per the germline V gene, CDR1 is DFQATT and CDR2 is SNEGSKA (reference sequence). V lost 2 bases and J lost 7, with 11 bases in between. The V and J genes are TRBV20-1 and TRBJ2-5; maybe TRBD2 (5 bases). The source material was synovial fluid, either unsorted or a sorted T cell fraction (not recorded which). The TCR originated in a male donor with ankylosing spondylitis. The CDR3 loop is CSARKPAGTQYF. CDR3 bases: TGCAGTGCTAGAAAGCCTGCGGGGACCCAGTACTTC.